This TCR beta chain was identified in a study of beta chain features in type 1 diabetes. Study summary: Cell yields, age and gender were similar between patients and healthy donors.

This CDR3 has 13 residues. The V end lost 0 bases, the J end lost 5 bases, and 7 bases lay between the germline ends. Looked up from germline, CDR1 is SGHNT and CDR2 is YYREEE (reference sequence). Expressed TCRB transcripts were sequenced after all isolated RNA was converted to cDNA. Assay: immunoSEQ multiplex PCR; the TCRdb copy retains only in-frame clones and omits some. The sample lists about 470,000 clones; around 30% were seen once. Study-level points and caveats: Type 1 diabetes patients had moderately but significantly shorter TCRB CDR3s in all four CD4+ subsets. Sequencing from cDNA could over-represent high-TCR-expressing cells. Whether HLA type influences TCRB rearrangement remained unresolved here.

About this clone: What it binds is not known.

The chain carries TRBV5-4 and TRBJ2-3, with TRBD2 as a possible D gene (5 bases). The material sequenced was naive CD4+ T cells from blood. The sequence was collected from a man between 18 and 35 years old in good health. CDR3 coding DNA: TGTGCCAGCAGCTTGGAAACTAGAGATACGCAGTATTTT. Translated, it gives CASSLETRDTQYF.